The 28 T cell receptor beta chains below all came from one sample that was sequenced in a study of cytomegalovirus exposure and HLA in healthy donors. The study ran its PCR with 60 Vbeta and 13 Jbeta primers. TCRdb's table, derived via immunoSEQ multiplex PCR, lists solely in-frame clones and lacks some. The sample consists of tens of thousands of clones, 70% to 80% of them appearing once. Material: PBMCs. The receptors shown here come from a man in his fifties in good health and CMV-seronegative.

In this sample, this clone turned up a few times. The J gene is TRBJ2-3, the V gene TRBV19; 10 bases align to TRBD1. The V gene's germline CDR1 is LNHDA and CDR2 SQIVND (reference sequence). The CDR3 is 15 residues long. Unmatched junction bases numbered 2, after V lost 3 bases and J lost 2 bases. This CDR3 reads CASSIGTGDTDTQYF. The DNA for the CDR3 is TGTGCCAGTAGTATCGGGACAGGGGACACAGATACGCAGTATTTT.

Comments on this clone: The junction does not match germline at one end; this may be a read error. CDR3 sequence reads: CSARDSTANDF. The CDR3 region has the DNA TGCAGTGCTAGAGATTCTACAGCTAATGACTTC. The genes are TRBV20-1 and TRBJ1-2; no firm D call. The CDR3 covers 11 residues. Germline loops: CDR1 DFQATT, CDR2 SNEGSKA (reference sequence).

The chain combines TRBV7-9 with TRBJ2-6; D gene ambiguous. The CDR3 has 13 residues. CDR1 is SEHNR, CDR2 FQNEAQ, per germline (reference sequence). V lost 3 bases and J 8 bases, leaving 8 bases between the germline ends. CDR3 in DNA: TGTGCCAGCAGCTTTGACACGTCCAACGTCCTGACTTTC. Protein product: CASSFDTSNVLTF.

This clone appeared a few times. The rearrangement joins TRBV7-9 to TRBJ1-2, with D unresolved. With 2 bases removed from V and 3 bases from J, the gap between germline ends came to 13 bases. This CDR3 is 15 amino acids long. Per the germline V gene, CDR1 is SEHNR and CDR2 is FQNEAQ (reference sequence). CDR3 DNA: TGTGCCAGCAGCTTATCAGACTCAGTCTACTATGGCTACACCTTC. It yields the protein CASSLSDSVYYGYTF.

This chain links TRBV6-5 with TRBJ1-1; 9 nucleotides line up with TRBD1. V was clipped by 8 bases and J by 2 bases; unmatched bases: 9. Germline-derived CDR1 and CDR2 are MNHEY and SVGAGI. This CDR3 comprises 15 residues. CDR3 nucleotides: TGTGCCAGCTGCATGAGGGACAGGGTTAACACTGAAGCTTTCTTT. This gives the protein CASCMRDRVNTEAFF.

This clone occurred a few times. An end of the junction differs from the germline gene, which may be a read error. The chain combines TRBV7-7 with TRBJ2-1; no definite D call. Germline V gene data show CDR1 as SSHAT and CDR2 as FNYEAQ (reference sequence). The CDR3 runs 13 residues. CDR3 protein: CASSLVRGNEQFF. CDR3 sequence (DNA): TGTGCTAGCAGCTTAGTTCGAGGCAATGAGCAGTTCTTC. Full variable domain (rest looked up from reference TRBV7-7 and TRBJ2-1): GAGVSQSPRYKVTKRGQDVTLRCDPISSHATLYWYQQALGQGPEFLTYFNYEAQPDKSGLPSDRFSAERPEGSISTLTIQRTEQRDSAMYRCASSLVRGNEQFFGPGTRLTVL.

CDR3 sequence (DNA): TGTGCCAGCAGGACAAAGAATCAGCCCCAGCATTTT. Translating gives CASRTKNQPQHF. The chain is built from TRBV6-1 and TRBJ1-5; D unresolved. Germline assignment: CDR1 MNHNS and CDR2 SASEGT. Trimming left V 6 bases short and J 4 bases short, with 7 bases between. This CDR3 has 12 amino acids.

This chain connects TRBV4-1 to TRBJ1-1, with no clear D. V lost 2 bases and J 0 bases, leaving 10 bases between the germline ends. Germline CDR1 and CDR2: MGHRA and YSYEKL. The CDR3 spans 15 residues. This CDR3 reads CASSQTRLLNTEAFF. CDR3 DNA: TGCGCCAGCAGCCAAACAAGACTCCTGAACACTGAAGCTTTCTTT.

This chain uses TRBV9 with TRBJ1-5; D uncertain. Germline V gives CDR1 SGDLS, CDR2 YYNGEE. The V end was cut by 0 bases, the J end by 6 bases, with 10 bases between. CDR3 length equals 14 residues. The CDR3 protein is CASSVGTDLQPQHF. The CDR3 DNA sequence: TGTGCCAGCAGCGTAGGTACAGACCTTCAGCCCCAGCATTTT.

CDR3 region: CASSYSTSGVPYEQYF. CDR3 nucleotides: TGTGCCAGCAGCTACAGTACTAGCGGGGTACCCTACGAGCAGTACTTC. The V and J genes are TRBV7-2 and TRBJ2-7; 10 bases fit TRBD2. Germline V gene lookup returns CDR1 SGHTA and CDR2 FQGNSA. Germline trimming cut 4 bases from V and 2 bases from J; bases unmatched to any gene: 8. The CDR3 is 16 amino acids.

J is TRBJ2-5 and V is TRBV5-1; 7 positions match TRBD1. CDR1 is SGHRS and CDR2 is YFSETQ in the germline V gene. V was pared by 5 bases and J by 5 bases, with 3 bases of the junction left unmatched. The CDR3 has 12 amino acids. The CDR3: CASRQDRETQYF. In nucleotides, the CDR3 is TGCGCCAGCAGACAGGACAGGGAGACCCAGTACTTC.

CDR3: CASTPPDRTGANVLTF. In DNA, the CDR3 is TGTGCCAGCACTCCGCCCGACAGAACCGGGGCCAACGTCCTGACTTTC. The V call is TRBV6-4, the J call TRBJ2-6, with D possibly TRBD1 on 5 matching bases. Trimming cost V 7 bases and J 4 bases, with 17 bases left between them. The CDR3 loop spans 16 amino acids. Germline V gene data show CDR1 as MRHNA and CDR2 as SNTAGT.

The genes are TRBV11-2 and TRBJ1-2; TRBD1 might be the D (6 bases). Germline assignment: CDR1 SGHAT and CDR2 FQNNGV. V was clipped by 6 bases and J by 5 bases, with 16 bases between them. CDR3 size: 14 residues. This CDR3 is CASRRGGREYGYTF. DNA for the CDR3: TGTGCCAGCAGACGAGGGGGTAGGGAGTATGGCTACACCTTC.

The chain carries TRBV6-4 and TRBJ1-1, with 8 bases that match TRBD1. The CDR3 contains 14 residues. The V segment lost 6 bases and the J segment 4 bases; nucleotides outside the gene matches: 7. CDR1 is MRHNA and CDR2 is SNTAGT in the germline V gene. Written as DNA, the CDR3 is TGTGCCAGCAGCGTCGGACAGGGAAGCACTGAAGCTTTCTTT. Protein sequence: CASSVGQGSTEAFF.

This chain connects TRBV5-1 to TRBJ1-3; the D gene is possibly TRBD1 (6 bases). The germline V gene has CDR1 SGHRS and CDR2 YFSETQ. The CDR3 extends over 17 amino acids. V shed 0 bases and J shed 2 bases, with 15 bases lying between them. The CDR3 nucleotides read TGCGCCAGCAGCTTGGGACCCACAGGGTTTACTGGAAACACCATATATTTT. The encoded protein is CASSLGPTGFTGNTIYF.

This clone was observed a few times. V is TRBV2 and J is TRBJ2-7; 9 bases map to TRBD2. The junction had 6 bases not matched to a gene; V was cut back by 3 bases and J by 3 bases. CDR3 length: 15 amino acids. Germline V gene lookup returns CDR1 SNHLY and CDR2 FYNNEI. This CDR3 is CASSDERGANYEQYF. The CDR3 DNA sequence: TGTGCCAGCAGTGATGAGCGGGGGGCCAACTACGAGCAGTACTTC.

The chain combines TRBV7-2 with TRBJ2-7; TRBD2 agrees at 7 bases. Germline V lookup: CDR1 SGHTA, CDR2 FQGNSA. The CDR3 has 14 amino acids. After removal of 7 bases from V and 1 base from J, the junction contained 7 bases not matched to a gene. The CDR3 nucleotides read TGTGCCAGCATGATTCTAGCGGAATCCTACGAGCAGTACTTC. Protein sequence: CASMILAESYEQYF.

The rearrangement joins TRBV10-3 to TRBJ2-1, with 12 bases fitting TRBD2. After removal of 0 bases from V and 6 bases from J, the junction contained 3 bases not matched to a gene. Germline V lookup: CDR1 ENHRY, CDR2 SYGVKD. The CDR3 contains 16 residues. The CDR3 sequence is CAISESTSGRFNEQFF. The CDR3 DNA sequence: TGTGCCATCAGTGAGTCCACTAGCGGGAGGTTCAATGAGCAGTTCTTC.

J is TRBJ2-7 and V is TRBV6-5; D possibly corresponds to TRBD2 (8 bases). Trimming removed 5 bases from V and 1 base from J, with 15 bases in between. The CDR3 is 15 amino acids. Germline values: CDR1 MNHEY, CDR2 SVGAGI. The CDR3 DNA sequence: TGTGCCAGCAGTAAGACAGGGACTAGTTCCTACGAGCAGTACTTC. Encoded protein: CASSKTGTSSYEQYF.

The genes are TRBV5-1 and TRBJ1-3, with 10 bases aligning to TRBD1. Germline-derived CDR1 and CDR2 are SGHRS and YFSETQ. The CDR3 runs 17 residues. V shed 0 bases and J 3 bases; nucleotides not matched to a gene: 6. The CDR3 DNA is TGCGCCAGCAGCTTGGCTGGTGACAGGGGGCTTGGAAACACCATATATTTT. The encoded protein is CASSLAGDRGLGNTIYF.

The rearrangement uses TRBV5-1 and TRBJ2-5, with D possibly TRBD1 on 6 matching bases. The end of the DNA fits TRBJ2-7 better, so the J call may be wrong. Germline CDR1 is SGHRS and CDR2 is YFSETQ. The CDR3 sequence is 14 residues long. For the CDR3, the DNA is TGCGCCAGCAGCCACCGGGACATTTCCTACGAGCAGTACTTC. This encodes CASSHRDISYEQYF.

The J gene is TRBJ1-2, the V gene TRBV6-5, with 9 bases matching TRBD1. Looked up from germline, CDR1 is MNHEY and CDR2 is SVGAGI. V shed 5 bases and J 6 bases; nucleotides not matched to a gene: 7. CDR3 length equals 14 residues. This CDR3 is CASSLGQGIDGYTF. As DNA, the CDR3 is TGTGCCAGCAGTCTGGGACAGGGTATTGATGGCTACACCTTC.

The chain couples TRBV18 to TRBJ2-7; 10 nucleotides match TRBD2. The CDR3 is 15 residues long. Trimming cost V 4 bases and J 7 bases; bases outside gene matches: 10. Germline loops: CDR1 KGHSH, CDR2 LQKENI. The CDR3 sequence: CASSLGLAADLEQYF. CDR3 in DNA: TGTGCCAGCTCACTCGGACTAGCGGCCGATTTGGAGCAGTACTTC.

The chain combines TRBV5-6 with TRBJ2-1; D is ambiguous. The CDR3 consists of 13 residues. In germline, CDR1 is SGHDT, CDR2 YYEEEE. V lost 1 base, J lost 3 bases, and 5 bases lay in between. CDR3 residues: CASSLSFYNEQFF. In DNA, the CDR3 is TGTGCCAGCAGCTTGTCATTCTACAATGAGCAGTTCTTC.

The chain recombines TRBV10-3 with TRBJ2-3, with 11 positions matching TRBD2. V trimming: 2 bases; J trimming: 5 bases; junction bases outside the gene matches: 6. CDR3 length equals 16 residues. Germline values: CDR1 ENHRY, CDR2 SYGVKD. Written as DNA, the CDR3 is TGTGCCATCAGTGAGGGACTAGCGGGTGCTGGAGATACGCAGTATTTT. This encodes CAISEGLAGAGDTQYF.

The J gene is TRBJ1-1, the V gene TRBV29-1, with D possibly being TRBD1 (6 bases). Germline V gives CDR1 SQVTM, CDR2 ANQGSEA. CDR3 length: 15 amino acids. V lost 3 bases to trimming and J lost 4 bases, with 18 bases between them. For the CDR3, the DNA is TGCAGCGTTGATTCTCCCAGGGGTAAAGGCACTGAAGCTTTCTTT. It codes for CSVDSPRGKGTEAFF.

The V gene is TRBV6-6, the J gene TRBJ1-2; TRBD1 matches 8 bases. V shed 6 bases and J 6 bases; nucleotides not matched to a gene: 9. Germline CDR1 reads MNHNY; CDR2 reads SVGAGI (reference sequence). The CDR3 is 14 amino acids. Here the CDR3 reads CASSSGQGRNGYTF. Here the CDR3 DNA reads TGTGCCAGCAGCTCTGGACAGGGAAGGAATGGCTACACCTTC.

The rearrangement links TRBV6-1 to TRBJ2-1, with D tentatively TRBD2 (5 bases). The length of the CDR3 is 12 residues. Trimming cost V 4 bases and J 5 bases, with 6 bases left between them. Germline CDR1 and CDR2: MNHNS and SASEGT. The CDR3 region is CASSAGNNEQFF. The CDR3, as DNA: TGTGCCAGCAGTGCGGGGAACAATGAGCAGTTCTTC.